Listed below are T cell receptor beta chains from one sample, sequenced in a study of breast tumors, draining lymph nodes, adjacent tissues. TCRdb analysed the multiplex PCR reads with MiXCR anew, one entry per CDR3 protein. This table has roughly 130,000 distinct CDR3 sequences, just under 20% appearing once. The material sequenced was axillary lymph node tissue. The receptors originated from a female donor with breast cancer. Some clones in this sample may be carry-over from other donors' samples. CDR3s include the opening cysteine and the closing phenylalanine or tryptophan. A D gene is named only where the DNA matches it firmly. The size entry is marked missing in some rows and otherwise reads once, few, many or a size class.

abundance	d_gene	j_gene	v_gene	CDR3nt	CDR3aa
few	.	TRBJ2-3	TRBV18	TGTGCCAGCTCACCTGCGGGGGCCTTAGATACGCAGTATTTT	CASSPAGALDTQYF
many	.	TRBJ1-5	TRBV19	TGTGCCAGTACCATCAGGGGCAAAGAACAGCCCCAGCATTTT	CASTIRGKEQPQHF
many	TRBD2	TRBJ2-1	TRBV7-3	TGTGCCAGCAGCTACAGTACGACTAGCGGGAGTTATGAGCAGTTCTTC	CASSYSTTSGSYEQFF
many	TRBD2	TRBJ2-1	TRBV15	TGTGCCACCAGCAGAAGCGGGGGAAAGTACAATGAGCAGTTCTTC	CATSRSGGKYNEQFF
many	TRBD1	TRBJ1-2	TRBV19	TGTGCCAGTAGTACTCGGACAGGGGGGAACTATGGCTACACCTTC	CASSTRTGGNYGYTF
many	TRBD1	TRBJ1-2	TRBV5-6	TGTGCCAGCAGCCACGGGACAGCTAAAAGCTATGGCTACACCTTC	CASSHGTAKSYGYTF
many	.	TRBJ1-5	TRBV7-6	TGTGCCAGCAGCTTGGGGGGCCCTCAGCCCCAGCATTTT	CASSLGGPQPQHF
many	.	TRBJ1-2	TRBV2	TGTGCCAGCAGTCGGGCGAGAAATGGCTACACCTTC	CASSRARNGYTF
many	TRBD2	TRBJ2-3	TRBV7-3	TGTGCCAGCAGCCAGGGGACTAGCGGCTCCACAGATACGCAGTATTTT	CASSQGTSGSTDTQYF
.	.	TRBJ1-1	TRBV20-1	TGCAGTGCTAGAGATCGCGGGAATACTGAAGCTTTCTTT	CSARDRGNTEAFF
.	.	TRBJ1-5	TRBV6-5	TGTGCCAGCAGTTACTCGCCCTCCCAGCCCCAGCATTTT	CASSYSPSQPQHF
many	.	TRBJ2-3	TRBV20-1	TGCAGTGCTAAAACGGGGGCCTTCACAGATACGCAGTATTTT	CSAKTGAFTDTQYF
many	.	TRBJ1-5	TRBV6-2/TRBV6-3	TGTGCCAGCAGTTACCTCAAGGTCTCTAGCAATCAGCCCCAGCATTTT	CASSYLKVSSNQPQHF
many	.	TRBJ1-4	TRBV6-2/TRBV6-3	TGTGCCAGCAGTTTGGATGCAGGGACGGGCGAAAAACTGTTTTTT	CASSLDAGTGEKLFF
.	TRBD2	TRBJ2-5	TRBV6-5	TGTGCCAGCAGTTGGTGCGGGAGGATAATCCAAGAGACCCAGTACTTC	CASSWCGRIIQETQYF
many	.	TRBJ2-7	TRBV20-1	TGCAGTGCTAGGACCGGGTATTATAGGGAGCAGTACTTC	CSARTGYYREQYF
many	.	TRBJ2-7	TRBV10-3	TGTGCCATCGGACGCCAAGACGAGGACGAGCAGTACTTC	CAIGRQDEDEQYF
many	.	TRBJ2-1	TRBV10-1	TGCGCCAGCAGTGAAGGGGGGCCGCGATACAATGAGCAGTTCTTC	CASSEGGPRYNEQFF
many	TRBD1	TRBJ2-5	TRBV7-2	TGTGCCAGCAGCTCGGGACAGGGGAACCAAGAGACCCAGTACTTC	CASSSGQGNQETQYF
many	TRBD1	TRBJ1-6	TRBV12-3/TRBV12-4	TGTGCCAGCCTAAAGGGACAGGGTTCAGGTTCACCCCTCCACTTT	CASLKGQGSGSPLHF
many	.	TRBJ2-3	TRBV11-1	TGTGCCAGCAGCTTAAATTGGGCGGGGAGCACAGATACGCAGTATTTT	CASSLNWAGSTDTQYF
.	TRBD2	TRBJ2-3	TRBV5-4	TGTGCCAGCGTCGCGGGGGGGGGGCGGTTGGATACGCGGTATTTT	CASVAGGGRLDTRYF
many	TRBD2	TRBJ2-2	TRBV19	TGTGCCAGTAGGACTAGCGGGAACACCGGGGAGCTGTTTTTT	CASRTSGNTGELFF
many	.	TRBJ2-1	TRBV19	TGTGCCAGTAGTCCTCTTTCGGGGAGCTTCTACAATGAGCAGTTCTTC	CASSPLSGSFYNEQFF
many	.	TRBJ2-7	TRBV3-1	TGTGCCAGCAGCCAAGATGGGTCAGGGATCGACGAGCAGTACTTC	CASSQDGSGIDEQYF
few	TRBD2	TRBJ2-5	TRBV6-5	TGTGCCAGCAGTATACTAGCGGGGGGGGAGACCCAGTACTTC	CASSILAGGETQYF
.	.	TRBJ1-5	TRBV11-2	TGTGCCAGCGGCTTGAGTTATAGCAATCAGCCCCAGCATTTT	CASGLSYSNQPQHF
.	TRBD1	TRBJ2-3	TRBV9	TGTGCCAGCAGCGTATCCACAGGGGGCACAACAGATACGCAGTATTTT	CASSVSTGGTTDTQYF
many	TRBD1	TRBJ1-6	TRBV7-3	TGTGCCAGCAGCCTCCAGGGACAGGGGGGTTCACCCCTCCACTTT	CASSLQGQGGSPLHF
few	.	TRBJ1-4	TRBV30	TGTGCCTGGGGGTTAGGGGAGACAACTAATGAAAAACTGTTTTTT	CAWGLGETTNEKLFF
many	TRBD1	TRBJ2-7	TRBV18	TGTGCCAGCTCACCAGCGGCGGACAGGGTGGGCGAGCAGTACTTC	CASSPAADRVGEQYF
.	.	TRBJ2-2	TRBV28	TGTGCCAGCAGTTTTATGCCGGGGGCTGATACCGGGGAGCTGTTTTTT	CASSFMPGADTGELFF
many	.	TRBJ1-3	TRBV5-4	TGTGCCAGCAGCCCCCGGGCCCCTGGAAACACCATATATTTT	CASSPRAPGNTIYF
.	.	TRBJ2-2	TRBV6-1	TGTGCCAGCCGGCGGGTGAACACCGGGGAGCTGTTTTTT	CASRRVNTGELFF
many	.	TRBJ2-7	TRBV12-3/TRBV12-4	TGTGCCAGCAGTTTTATAGGTTCATACGAGCAGTACTTC	CASSFIGSYEQYF
many	TRBD1	TRBJ1-6	TRBV4-2	TGTGCCAGCAGCCAAGATATCAACCCAGGGGGTAAAAACTCACCCCTCCACTTT	CASSQDINPGGKNSPLHF
.	TRBD2	TRBJ2-1	TRBV27	TGTGCCAGCAGTTGGTTGGATGTAGCGGGATCGAGGCATGAGCAGTTCTTC	CASSWLDVAGSRHEQFF
.	.	TRBJ2-7	TRBV6-2/TRBV6-3	TGTGCCAGCCGGGACGCGCACTACGAGCAGTACTTC	CASRDAHYEQYF
many	.	TRBJ1-5	TRBV2	TGTGCCAGCAGTACCGACAGGCGGAGTCAGCCCCAGCATTTT	CASSTDRRSQPQHF
many	TRBD1	TRBJ2-7	TRBV20-1	TGCAGTGCTAGAGTTTCGGACAGGGGTAACGAGCAGTACTTC	CSARVSDRGNEQYF
many	.	TRBJ1-6	TRBV5-8	TGTGCCAGCAGCTTGAAGAATAATTCACCCCTCCACTTT	CASSLKNNSPLHF